Reported below is one TCR beta chain. Germline CDR1 and CDR2: SGHRS and YFSETQ. V lost 0 bases and J 11 bases, leaving 12 bases between the germline ends. CDR3 length equals 14 residues. This sample is part of a study of blood T cell repertoires in COVID-19. Study summary: Some COVID-19 samples were acute and others convalescent; all came from the United States, Italy and Spain.

Under the authors' procedure: Cell counts per sample came from amplifying reference gene primers. This table comes from immunoSEQ multiplex PCR, and its TCRdb copy is limited to in-frame clones, with some not included. V and J calls and clone size are given by that table; D and trimming were obtained from the DNA. Here the sample spans 120,000 or so clones, about nine tenths being singletons. This sequence joins TRBV5-1 and TRBJ1-6; D not certain. The specimen was peripheral blood. The clonotype was recovered from a man in his forties or fifties with acute or convalescent COVID-19. The DNA for the CDR3 is TGCGCCAGCAGCTTGGCCATAGTTGAGGCACCCCTCCACTTT. As protein: CASSLAIVEAPLHF. Using reference TRBV5-1 and TRBJ1-6 for the parts outside the CDR3, the full variable domain is KAGVTQTPRYLIKTRGQQVTLSCSPISGHRSVSWYQQTPGQGLQFLFEYFSETQRNKGNFPGRFSGRQFSNSRSEMNVSTLELGDSALYLCASSLAIVEAPLHFGNGTRLTVT.